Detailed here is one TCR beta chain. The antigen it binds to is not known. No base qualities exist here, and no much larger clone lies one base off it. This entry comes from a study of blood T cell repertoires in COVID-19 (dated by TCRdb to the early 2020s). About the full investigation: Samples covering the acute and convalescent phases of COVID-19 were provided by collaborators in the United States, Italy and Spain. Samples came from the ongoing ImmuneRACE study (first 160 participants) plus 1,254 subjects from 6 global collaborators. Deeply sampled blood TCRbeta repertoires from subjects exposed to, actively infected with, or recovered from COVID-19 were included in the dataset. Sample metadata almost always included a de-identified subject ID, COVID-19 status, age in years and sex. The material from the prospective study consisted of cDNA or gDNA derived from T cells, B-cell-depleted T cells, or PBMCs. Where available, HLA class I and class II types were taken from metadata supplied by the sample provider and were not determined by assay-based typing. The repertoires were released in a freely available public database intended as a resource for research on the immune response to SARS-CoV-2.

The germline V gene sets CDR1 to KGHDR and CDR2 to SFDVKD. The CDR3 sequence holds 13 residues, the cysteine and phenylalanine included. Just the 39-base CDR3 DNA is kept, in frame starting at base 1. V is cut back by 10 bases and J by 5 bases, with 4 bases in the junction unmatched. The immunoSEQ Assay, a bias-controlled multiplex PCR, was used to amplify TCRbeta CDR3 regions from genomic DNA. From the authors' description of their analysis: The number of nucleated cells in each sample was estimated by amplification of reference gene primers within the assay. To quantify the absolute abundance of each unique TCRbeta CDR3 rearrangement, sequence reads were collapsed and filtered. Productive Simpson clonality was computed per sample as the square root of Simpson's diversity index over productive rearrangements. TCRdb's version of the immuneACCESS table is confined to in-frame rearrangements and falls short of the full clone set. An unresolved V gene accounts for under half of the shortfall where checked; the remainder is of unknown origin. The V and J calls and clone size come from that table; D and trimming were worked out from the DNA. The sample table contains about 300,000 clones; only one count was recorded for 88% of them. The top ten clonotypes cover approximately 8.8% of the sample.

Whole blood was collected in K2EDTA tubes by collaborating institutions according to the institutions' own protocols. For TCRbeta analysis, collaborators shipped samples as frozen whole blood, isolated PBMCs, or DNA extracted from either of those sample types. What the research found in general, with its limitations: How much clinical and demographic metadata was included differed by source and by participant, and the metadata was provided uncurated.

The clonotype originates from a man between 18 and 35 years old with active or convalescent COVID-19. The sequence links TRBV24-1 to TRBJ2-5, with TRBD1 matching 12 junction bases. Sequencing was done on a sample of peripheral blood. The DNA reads TGTGCCACTGCCGGGACAGGGGGCGAGACCCAGTACTTC. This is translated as CATAGTGGETQYF.